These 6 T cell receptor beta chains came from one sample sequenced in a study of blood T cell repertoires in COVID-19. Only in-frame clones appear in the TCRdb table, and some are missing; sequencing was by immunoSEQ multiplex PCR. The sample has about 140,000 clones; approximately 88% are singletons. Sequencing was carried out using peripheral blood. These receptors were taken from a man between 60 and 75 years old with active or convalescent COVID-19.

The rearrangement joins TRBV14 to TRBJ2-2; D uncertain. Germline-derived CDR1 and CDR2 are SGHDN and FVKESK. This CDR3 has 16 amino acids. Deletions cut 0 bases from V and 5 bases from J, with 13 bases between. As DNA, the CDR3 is TGTGCCAGCAGCCAAGATTTTTCCGGTAGAACCGGGGAGCTGTTTTTT. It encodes CASSQDFSGRTGELFF.

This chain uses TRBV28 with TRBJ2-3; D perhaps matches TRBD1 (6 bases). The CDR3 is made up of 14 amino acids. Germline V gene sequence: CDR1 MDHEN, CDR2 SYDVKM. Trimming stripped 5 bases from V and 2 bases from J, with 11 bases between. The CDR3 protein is CASSKTGYTDTQYF. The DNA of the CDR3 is TGTGCCAGCAGTAAAACAGGGTACACAGATACGCAGTATTTT.

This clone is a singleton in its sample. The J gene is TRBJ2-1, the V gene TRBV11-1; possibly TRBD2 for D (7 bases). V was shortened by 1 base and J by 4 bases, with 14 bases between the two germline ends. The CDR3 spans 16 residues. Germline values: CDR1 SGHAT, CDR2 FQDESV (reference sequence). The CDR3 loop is CASSLGRAGAYNEQFF. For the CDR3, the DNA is TGTGCCAGCAGCTTAGGTAGGGCGGGGGCTTACAATGAGCAGTTCTTC.

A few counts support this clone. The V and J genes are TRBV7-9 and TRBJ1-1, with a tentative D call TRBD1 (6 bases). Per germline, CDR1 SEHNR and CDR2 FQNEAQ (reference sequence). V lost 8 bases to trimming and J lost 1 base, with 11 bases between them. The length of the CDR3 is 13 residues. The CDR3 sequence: CASFGGANTEAFF. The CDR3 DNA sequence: TGTGCCAGCTTCGGGGGGGCGAACACTGAAGCTTTCTTT.

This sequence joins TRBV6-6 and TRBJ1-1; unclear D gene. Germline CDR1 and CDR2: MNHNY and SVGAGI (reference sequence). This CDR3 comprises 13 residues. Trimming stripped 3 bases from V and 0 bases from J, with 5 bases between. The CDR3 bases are TGTGCCAGCAGTTATACAGTGAACACTGAAGCTTTCTTT. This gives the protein CASSYTVNTEAFF.

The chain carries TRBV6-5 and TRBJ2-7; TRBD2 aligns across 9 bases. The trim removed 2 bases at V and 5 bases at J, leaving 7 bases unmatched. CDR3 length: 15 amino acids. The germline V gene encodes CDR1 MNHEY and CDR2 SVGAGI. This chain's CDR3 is CASSYQPGLANEQYF. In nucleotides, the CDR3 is TGTGCCAGCAGTTACCAACCGGGACTAGCAAACGAGCAGTACTTC.